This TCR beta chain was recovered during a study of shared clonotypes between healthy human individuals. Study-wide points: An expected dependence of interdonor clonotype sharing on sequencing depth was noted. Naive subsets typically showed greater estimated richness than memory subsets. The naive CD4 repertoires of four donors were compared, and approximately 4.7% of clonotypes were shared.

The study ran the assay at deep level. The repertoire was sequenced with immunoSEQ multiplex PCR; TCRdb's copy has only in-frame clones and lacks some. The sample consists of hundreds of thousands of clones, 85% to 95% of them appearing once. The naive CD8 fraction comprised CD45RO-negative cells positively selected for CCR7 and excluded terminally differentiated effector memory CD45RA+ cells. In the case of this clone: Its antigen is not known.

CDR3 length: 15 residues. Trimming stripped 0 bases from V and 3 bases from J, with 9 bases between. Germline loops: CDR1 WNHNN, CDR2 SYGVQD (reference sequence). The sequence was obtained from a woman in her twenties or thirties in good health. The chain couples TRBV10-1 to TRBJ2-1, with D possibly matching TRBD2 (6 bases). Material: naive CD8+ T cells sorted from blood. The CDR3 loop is CASSESAGSYNEQFF. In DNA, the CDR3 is TGCGCCAGCAGTGAGTCAGCGGGCAGCTACAATGAGCAGTTCTTC.